This paragraph covers one T cell receptor beta chain sequence. What it binds is not known. Using immunoSEQ multiplex PCR, the repertoire was profiled, and TCRdb retains in-frame clones only, with some absent. Here the sample spans 120,000 or so clones, approximately 84% being singletons. People whose metastatic non-small-cell lung cancer was chemo-refractory got focal radiation along with CTLA-4 blockade by ipilimumab. Trimming removed 5 bases from V and 0 bases from J, with 14 bases in between. Germline values: CDR1 MDHEN, CDR2 SYDVKM. The CDR3 loop spans 16 amino acids. This sample was included in a study of radiotherapy plus CTLA-4 blockade in lung cancer. Study-wide background: Disease control reached less than 40%, with objective responses in roughly 17%.

Broader study findings: In blood, after radiotherapy plus ipilimumab, tumor-derived TCR clones expanded.

The rearrangement uses TRBV28 and TRBJ1-5; D is unclear. The sequence was obtained from a human donor with non-small cell lung cancer who had a partial response to radiotherapy plus ipilimumab. The sample in question was peripheral blood, obtained from a patient treated with radiotherapy plus ipilimumab. DNA of the CDR3: TGTGCCAGCAGTCTACTCATCCAGGTTAGCAATCAGCCCCAGCATTTT. The encoded protein is CASSLLIQVSNQPQHF.